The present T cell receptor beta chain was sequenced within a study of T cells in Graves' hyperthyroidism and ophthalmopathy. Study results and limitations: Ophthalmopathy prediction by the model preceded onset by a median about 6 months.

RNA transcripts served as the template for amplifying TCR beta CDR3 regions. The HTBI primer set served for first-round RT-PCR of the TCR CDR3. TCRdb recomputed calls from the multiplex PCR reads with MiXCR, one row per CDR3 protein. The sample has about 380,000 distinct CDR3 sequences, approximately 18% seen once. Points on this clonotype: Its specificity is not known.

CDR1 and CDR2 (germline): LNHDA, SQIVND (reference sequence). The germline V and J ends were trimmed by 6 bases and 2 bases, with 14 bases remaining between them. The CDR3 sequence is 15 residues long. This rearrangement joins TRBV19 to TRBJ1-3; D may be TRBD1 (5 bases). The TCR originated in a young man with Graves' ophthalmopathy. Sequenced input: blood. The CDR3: CASSTVQGPGNTIYF. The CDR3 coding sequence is TGTGCCAGTAGCACGGTTCAGGGCCCTGGAAACACCATATATTTT.